This record covers a single TCR beta chain. Its antigen is currently unknown. The germline V gene has CDR1 MNHNY and CDR2 SVGAGI (reference sequence). V was pared by 8 bases and J by 1 base, with 15 bases between. There are 15 residues in the CDR3. Use of 60 Vbeta and 13 Jbeta primers characterized the PCR. Sequenced by immunoSEQ multiplex PCR; TCRdb stores in-frame clones only, minus some. The data contain some 160,000 clones, roughly 84% of them singletons. This sample stems from a study of cytomegalovirus exposure and HLA in healthy donors. Study results and limitations: Fewer N-insertions than the approximately 700-donor mean were reportedly shown by an Asian-associated ancestry cluster in a later analysis.

Material: PBMCs. The chain employs TRBV6-6 and TRBJ1-5; D ambiguous. The source is a man aged 18 to 35 in good health and CMV-seronegative. CDR3 residues: CASYDYSASNQPQHF. DNA for the CDR3: TGTGCCAGCTATGATTACAGTGCAAGCAATCAGCCCCAGCATTTT.